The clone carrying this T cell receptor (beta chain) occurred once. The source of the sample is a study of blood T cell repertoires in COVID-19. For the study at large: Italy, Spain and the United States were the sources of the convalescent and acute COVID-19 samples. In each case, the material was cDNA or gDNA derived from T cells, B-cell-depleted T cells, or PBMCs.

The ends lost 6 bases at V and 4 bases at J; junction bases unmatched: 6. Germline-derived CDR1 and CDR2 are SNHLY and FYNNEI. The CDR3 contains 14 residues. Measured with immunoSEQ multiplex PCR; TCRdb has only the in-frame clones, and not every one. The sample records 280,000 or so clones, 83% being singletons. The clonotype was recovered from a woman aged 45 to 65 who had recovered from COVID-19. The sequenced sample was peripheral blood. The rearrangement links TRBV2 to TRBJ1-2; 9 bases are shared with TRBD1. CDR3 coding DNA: TGTGCCAGCAGGACGGGACAGGGAACCTATGGCTACACCTTC. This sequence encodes CASRTGQGTYGYTF.